The sequence of this TCR beta chain was determined in a study of lymphopenia after photon versus proton radiotherapy. Germline lookup yields CDR1 SQVTM and CDR2 ANQGSEA. Between the trimmed V and J ends, which lost 7 bases and 4 bases, there was a span of 13 bases. The CDR3 covers 12 residues. To note about this clone: Its target is unknown.

Method: immunoSEQ multiplex PCR; TCRdb's copy keeps in-frame clones and lacks some. In the table there are fewer than 20,000 clones, about 88% of which are singletons. The study, taken as a whole, reports: A bigger post-nadir fall in TCR diversity correlated inversely with survival time in deceased patients. After lymphocyte nadir, photon-treated repertoires showed oligoclonal expansion, especially CD8+ Temra. Only patients who died were analyzed for survival; proton advantage is unproven. Proton therapy kept repertoires fairly stable, unlike photons, which gained effector/memory cells.

This specimen was peripheral blood, taken from a patient treated with proton-based radiotherapy. The origin of this receptor is a man aged 65 to 79 with pancreatic cancer. The rearrangement links TRBV29-1 to TRBJ1-1, with unresolved D. CDR3 protein: CSASYGSTEAFF. In DNA form, the CDR3 reads TGCAGCGCCTCCTACGGGAGCACTGAAGCTTTCTTT.